Described below is a single TCR beta chain sequence and its context. Its antigen remains unknown. TCRdb reprocessed the 5' RACE reads and keeps a single row for each CDR3 protein, giving no DNA. The sample has 350,000 to 400,000 distinct CDR3 sequences, and its top ten clones hold just over 2.5%. This specimen belongs to a study of monozygotic twins with inflammatory bowel disease. This CDR3 has 13 residues. Germline V gene lookup returns CDR1 MGHRA and CDR2 YSYEKL. Study-wide results and limits: Patient-to-patient differences in immunosuppressive treatment may have added variability to the repertoires. Nothing supported a single strong signal or clonotype that was associated with IBD.

The source of this sequence is a human donor with ulcerative colitis or Crohn's disease, or a healthy co-twin of an affected twin (not recorded which). The sequencing sample was made of blood. The chain uses TRBV4-1 and TRBJ2-7; TCRdb designates TRBD1, a call that cannot be tested without DNA. CDR3: CASSARGGFEQYF.